These 5 T cell receptor beta chains came from one sample sequenced in a study of T-cell reconstitution after alpha-beta-depleted transplantation in children. Unique molecular identifiers were used to barcode this TCRbeta library. Using its own MiXCR run on the PCR reads, TCRdb lists one record per CDR3 protein. The sample consists of 280,000 or so distinct CDR3 sequences, roughly 10% of them appearing once. The source material was peripheral blood, sampled 180 days after TCRalphabeta/CD19-depleted stem cell transplant. Every receptor here comes from a male patient between 2 and 9 years old who had a stem cell transplant for chronic granulomatous disease, so the T cells may come from the graft donor.

With respect to this clonotype: One junction end does not reproduce the germline sequence, and a read error may be involved. The gene calls are TRBV12-3 or TRBV12-4 and TRBJ2-2, with D perhaps matching TRBD1 (6 bases). The CDR3 extends over 19 amino acids. The CDR3 DNA sequence: TGTGCCATCAGTTTTCGGGCCCAGGACAGTGGGGTGAACACCGGGGAGCTGTTTTTT. Protein sequence: CAISFRAQDSGVNTGELFF.

The J gene is TRBJ2-1, the V gene TRBV2; 8 bases fit TRBD2. The length of the CDR3 is 18 residues. CDR1 and CDR2 from the germline V gene are SNHLY and FYNNEI. J gave up 0 bases and V 10 bases, and 17 bases lay outside the gene matches. In DNA form, the CDR3 reads TGTGCCACGACTTTAAACGTACTAGCGGACGTCTCCTACAATGAGCAGTTCTTC. This translates into CATTLNVLADVSYNEQFF.

The rearrangement links TRBV30 to TRBJ1-1; D is unclear. The CDR3 sequence is 13 residues long. V was clipped by 3 bases and J by 0 bases, with 8 bases between them. Germline V gene lookup returns CDR1 GTSNPN and CDR2 SVGIG (reference sequence). In nucleotides, the CDR3 is TGTGCCTGGAGCCCCCAGGTGAACACTGAAGCTTTCTTT. Protein: CAWSPQVNTEAFF.

In this sample, this clonotype turned up many times. V usage is TRBV11-2 and J usage is TRBJ2-3, with unresolved D. V lost 5 bases and J lost 3, with 12 bases in between. The germline gives CDR1 SGHAT, CDR2 FQNNGV. The CDR3 length is 14 residues. The CDR3 DNA reads TGTGCCAGCAGCAGACTCCTGCGGACAGATACGCAGTATTTT. Its translation is CASSRLLRTDTQYF.

There are many counts of this clonotype. The J gene is TRBJ2-1, the V gene TRBV9; 9 bases agree with TRBD2. Per the germline V gene, CDR1 is SGDLS and CDR2 is YYNGEE. The CDR3 has 18 amino acids. The trim removed 0 bases at V and 0 bases at J, leaving 7 bases unmatched. CDR3 DNA: TGTGCCAGCAGCGTAGTAGGTAGCGGGGGTTCCTCCTACAATGAGCAGTTCTTC. This translates into CASSVVGSGGSSYNEQFF.